The T cell receptor beta chain under discussion was sequenced for a study of post-analysis software for immune sequencing data. Study-level information: Clinical courses comprised relapsing-remitting, secondary progressive and progressive-relapsing multiple sclerosis. Study-wide findings and caveats: TRBV5-6, TRBV5-1 and TRBV20-1 belonged to a set of roughly 5 TRBV segments that were more frequent in patients than controls. By F measure, samples from a shared preparation batch strongly co-clustered. People with multiple sclerosis had a significantly lower normalized Chao1 diversity than controls did.

Prepared libraries of TCR beta cDNA carried unique molecular identifiers. Input of about 0.9 to 10 million T cells yielded some 500,000 cDNA molecules. TCRdb ran MiXCR on the PCR reads and lists one entry per CDR3 protein. The top ten hold over 9% of the sample, which has around 700,000 distinct CDR3 sequences, roughly three fifths seen once. A note on this clonotype: The antigen remains undetermined.

The CDR3 runs 13 residues. Germline CDR1 MDHEN, CDR2 SYDVKM. This receptor was obtained from a girl aged 2 to 9 with multiple sclerosis. J is TRBJ2-4 and V is TRBV28; TRBD2 is a possible D gene (5 bases). The last part of the DNA fits TRBJ2-7 better; the J call may be wrong. Sequenced input: blood. CDR3 in amino acids: CASSLEGWSEQYF. The CDR3 DNA follows: TGTGCCAGCAGTTTAGAGGGTTGGAGCGAGCAGTACTTC.